This paragraph reports one T cell receptor beta chain. In the authors' methods: Amplification from reference gene primers served as the basis for estimated nucleated cell counts. The method was immunoSEQ multiplex PCR; TCRdb's version includes in-frame clones alone and lacks a portion of them. V and J calls and clone size come straight from that table; D and trimming were deduced from the DNA. Altogether approximately 250,000 clones are present, about 86% being singletons, with the ten largest covering roughly 4%. This specimen comes from a study of blood T cell repertoires in COVID-19. Study context: Some COVID-19 samples were acute and others convalescent; all came from the United States, Italy and Spain. The cDNA or gDNA used as material had been derived from T cells, B-cell-depleted T cells, or PBMCs.

The TCR sequence derives from a young man with active or convalescent COVID-19. Sequenced sample: peripheral blood.

The CDR3 bases are TGTGCCAGCAGCCAAGCTCTGGGAACAGGGCCGGTCGGGGCCAACGTCCTGACTTTC. Translating gives CASSQALGTGPVGANVLTF. The V gene is TRBV4-2, the J gene TRBJ2-6; maybe TRBD1 (6 bases). This CDR3 spans 19 amino acids. V was cut by 1 base and J by 4 bases, with 20 bases left in between. Germline values: CDR1 LGHNA, CDR2 YNFKEQ.